This T cell receptor beta chain was recorded in a study of CD8+ T cells in alopecia areata. Study context: Treated patients received oral tofacitinib, 5 to 10 mg twice daily.

This clone was seen just once. Peripheral blood and lesional scalp punch biopsies were taken from alopecia areata patients. Extracted RNA was reverse transcribed into cDNA, the sequencing template. Sequencing used immunoSEQ multiplex PCR; TCRdb keeps in-frame clones, though not all of them. The data contain 55,000 to 75,000 clones, roughly 44% of them seen just once; the ten biggest clones take up 17%. The TCR sequence derives from a human donor with alopecia areata. The source was CD8+ T cells sorted from blood, collected at week 0.

Here the CDR3 DNA reads TGTGCCAGCAGTTTATCGGTATACCGGGGCTACACCTTC. Amino acid sequence: CASSLSVYRGYTF. J is TRBJ1-2 and V is TRBV27; no firm D call. This CDR3 is built from 13 residues. Trimming cost V 0 bases and J 8 bases, with 10 bases left between them. Germline V gives CDR1 MNHEY, CDR2 SMNVEV (reference sequence).